The clone carrying this TCR beta chain was counted between two and nine times. What it binds is unknown. Time point: newly diagnosed GD, antithyroid drugs for less than 3 months. Extracted RNA from PBMCs served as the source of the TCR library. These data belong to a study of regulatory T cells in long-lasting Graves disease. Whole-study findings and limits: Not thyroid tissue but only peripheral blood was studied.

CDR3 regions were amplified by Arm-PCR using iRepertoire HTBI primers to build TCR beta libraries. Via MiXCR, TCRdb re-called the multiplex PCR reads, giving one row per CDR3 protein. The sample yields about 540,000 distinct CDR3 sequences, roughly 14% seen once. These data also formed part of another study, on T cells in Graves' hyperthyroidism and ophthalmopathy.

The source material was peripheral blood mononuclear cells (PBMCs), sampled at new diagnosis, from a patient treated with antithyroid drugs. This clonotype was obtained from a man aged 25 to 45 with Graves disease.

CDR3 protein: CAWKGQGAGNEQFF. The CDR3 nucleotides are TGTGCCTGGAAAGGACAGGGGGCGGGGAATGAGCAGTTCTTC. The chain uses TRBV30 and TRBJ2-1, with TRBD1 matching over 11 bases. Germline trimming cut 4 bases from V and 7 bases from J; bases unmatched to any gene: 6. Germline V gives CDR1 GTSNPN, CDR2 SVGIG (reference sequence). The CDR3 is made up of 14 amino acids.